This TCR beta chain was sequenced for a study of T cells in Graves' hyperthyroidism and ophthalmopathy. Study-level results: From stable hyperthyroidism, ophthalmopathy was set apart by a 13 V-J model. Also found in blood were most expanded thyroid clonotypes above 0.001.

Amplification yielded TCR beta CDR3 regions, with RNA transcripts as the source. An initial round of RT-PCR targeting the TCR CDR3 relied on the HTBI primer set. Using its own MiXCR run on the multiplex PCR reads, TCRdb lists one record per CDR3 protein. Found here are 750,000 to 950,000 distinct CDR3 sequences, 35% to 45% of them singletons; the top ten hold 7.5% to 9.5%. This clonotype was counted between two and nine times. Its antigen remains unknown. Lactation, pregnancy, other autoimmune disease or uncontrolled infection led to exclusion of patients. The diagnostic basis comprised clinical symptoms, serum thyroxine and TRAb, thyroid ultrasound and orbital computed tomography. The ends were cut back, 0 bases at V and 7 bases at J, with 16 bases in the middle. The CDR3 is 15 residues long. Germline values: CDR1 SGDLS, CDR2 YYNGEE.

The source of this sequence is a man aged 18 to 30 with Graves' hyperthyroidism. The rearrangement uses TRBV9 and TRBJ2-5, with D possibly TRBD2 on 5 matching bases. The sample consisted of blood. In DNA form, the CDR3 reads TGTGCCAGCAGCGTAGAAGCGGCCTATTTTGCGACCCAGTACTTC. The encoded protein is CASSVEAAYFATQYF. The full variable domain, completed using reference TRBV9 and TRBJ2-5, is DSGVTQTPKHLITATGQRVTLRCSPRSGDLSVYWYQQSLDQGLQFLIQYYNGEERAKGNILERFSAQQFPDLHSELNLSSLELGDSALYFCASSVEAAYFATQYFGPGTRLLVL.